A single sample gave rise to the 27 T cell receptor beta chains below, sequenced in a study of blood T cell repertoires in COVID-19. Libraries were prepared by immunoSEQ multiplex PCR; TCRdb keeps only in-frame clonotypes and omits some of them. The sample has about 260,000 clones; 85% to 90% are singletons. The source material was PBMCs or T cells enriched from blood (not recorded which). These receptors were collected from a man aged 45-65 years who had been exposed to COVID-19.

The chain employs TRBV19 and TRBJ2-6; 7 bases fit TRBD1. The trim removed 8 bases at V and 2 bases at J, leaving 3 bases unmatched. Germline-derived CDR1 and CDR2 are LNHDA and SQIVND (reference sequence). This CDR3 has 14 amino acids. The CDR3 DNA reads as TGTGCCAGTGAAACAGGGGCTGGGGCCAACGTCCTGACTTTC. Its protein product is CASETGAGANVLTF. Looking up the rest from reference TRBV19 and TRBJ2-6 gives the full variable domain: DGGITQSPKYLFRKEGQNVTLSCEQNLNHDAMYWYRQDPGQGLRLIYYSQIVNDFQKGDIAEGYSVSREKKESFPLTVTSAQKNPTAFYLCASETGAGANVLTFGAGSRLTVL.

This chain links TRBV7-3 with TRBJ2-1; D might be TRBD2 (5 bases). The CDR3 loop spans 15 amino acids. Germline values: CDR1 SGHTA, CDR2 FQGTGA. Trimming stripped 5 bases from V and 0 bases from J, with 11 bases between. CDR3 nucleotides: TGTGCCAGCAGCCCCCGGAGGAGCTCCTACAATGAGCAGTTCTTC. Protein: CASSPRRSSYNEQFF.

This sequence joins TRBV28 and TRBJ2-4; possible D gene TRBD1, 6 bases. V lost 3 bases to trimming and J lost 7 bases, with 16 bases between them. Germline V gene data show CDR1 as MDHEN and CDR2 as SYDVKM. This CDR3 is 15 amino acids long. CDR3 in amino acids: CASSFSFGRGNIQYF. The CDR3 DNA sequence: TGTGCCAGCAGTTTTTCGTTCGGCAGGGGTAACATTCAGTACTTC.

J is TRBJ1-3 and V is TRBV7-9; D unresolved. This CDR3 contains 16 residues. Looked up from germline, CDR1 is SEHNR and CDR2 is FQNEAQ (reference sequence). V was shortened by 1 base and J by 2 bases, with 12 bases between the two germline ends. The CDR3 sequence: CASSLVSGTTGNTIYF. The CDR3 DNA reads TGTGCCAGCAGCTTAGTATCGGGAACTACTGGAAACACCATATATTTT.

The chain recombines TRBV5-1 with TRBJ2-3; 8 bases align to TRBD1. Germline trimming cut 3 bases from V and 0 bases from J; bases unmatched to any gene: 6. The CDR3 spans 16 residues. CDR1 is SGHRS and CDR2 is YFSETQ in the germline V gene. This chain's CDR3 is CASSSAGTGSTDTQYF. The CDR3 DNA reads TGCGCCAGCAGCTCCGCCGGGACAGGAAGCACAGATACGCAGTATTTT.

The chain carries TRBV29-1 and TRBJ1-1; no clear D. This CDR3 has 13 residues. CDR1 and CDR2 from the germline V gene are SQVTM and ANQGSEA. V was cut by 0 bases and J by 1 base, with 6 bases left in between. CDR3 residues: CSVEDTANTEAFF. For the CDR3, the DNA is TGCAGCGTTGAAGACACAGCGAACACTGAAGCTTTCTTT.

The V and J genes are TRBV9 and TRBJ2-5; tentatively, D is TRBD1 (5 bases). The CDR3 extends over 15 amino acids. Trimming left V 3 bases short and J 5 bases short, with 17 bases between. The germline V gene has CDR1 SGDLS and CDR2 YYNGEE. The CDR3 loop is CASSGLWGPGETQYF. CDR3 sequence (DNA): TGTGCCAGCAGCGGACTTTGGGGCCCAGGGGAGACCCAGTACTTC.

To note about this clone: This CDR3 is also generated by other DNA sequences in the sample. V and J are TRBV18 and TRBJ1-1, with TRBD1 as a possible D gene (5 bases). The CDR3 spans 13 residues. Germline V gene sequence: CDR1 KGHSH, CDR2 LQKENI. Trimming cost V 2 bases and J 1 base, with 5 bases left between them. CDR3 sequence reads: CASSPGANTEAFF. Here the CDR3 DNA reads TGTGCCAGCTCACCAGGGGCGAACACTGAAGCTTTCTTT.

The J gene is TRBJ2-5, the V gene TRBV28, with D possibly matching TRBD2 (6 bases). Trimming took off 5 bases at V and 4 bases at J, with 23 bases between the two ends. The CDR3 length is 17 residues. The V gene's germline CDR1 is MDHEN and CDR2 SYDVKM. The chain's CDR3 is CASSAPRDSSGRETQYF. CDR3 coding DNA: TGTGCCAGCAGTGCACCCCGGGACTCCTCAGGCCGAGAGACCCAGTACTTC. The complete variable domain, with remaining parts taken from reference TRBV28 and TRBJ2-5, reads DVKVTQSSRYLVKRTGEKVFLECVQDMDHENMFWYRQDPGLGLRLIYFSYDVKMKEKGDIPEGYSVSREKKERFSLILESASTNQTSMYLCASSAPRDSSGRETQYFGPGTRLLVL.

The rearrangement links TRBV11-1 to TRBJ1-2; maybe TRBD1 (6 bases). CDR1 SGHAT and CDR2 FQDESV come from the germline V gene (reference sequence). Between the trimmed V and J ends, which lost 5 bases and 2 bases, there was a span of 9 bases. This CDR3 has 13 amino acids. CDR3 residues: CASSLDRNYGYTF. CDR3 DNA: TGTGCCAGCAGCCTAGACAGGAACTATGGCTACACCTTC.

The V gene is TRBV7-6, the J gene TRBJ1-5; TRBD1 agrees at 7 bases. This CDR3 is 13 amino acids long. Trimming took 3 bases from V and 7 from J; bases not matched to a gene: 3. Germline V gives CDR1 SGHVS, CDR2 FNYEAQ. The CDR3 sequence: CASSFDRAQPQHF. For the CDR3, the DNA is TGTGCCAGCAGCTTCGACAGGGCCCAGCCCCAGCATTTT.

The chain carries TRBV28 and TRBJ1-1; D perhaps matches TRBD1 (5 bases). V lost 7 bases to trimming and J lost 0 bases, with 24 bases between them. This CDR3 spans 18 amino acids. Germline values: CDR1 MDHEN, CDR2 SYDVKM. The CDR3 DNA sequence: TGTGCCAGCACCATTGGGACCGGAGGGGTTGGGGTGAACACTGAAGCTTTCTTT. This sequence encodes CASTIGTGGVGVNTEAFF.

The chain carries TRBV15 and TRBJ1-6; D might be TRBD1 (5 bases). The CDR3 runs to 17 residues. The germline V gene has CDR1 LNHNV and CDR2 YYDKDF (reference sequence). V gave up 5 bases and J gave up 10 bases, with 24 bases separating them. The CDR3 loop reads CATSPRFGGLKRSPLHF. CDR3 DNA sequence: TGTGCCACCAGCCCTCGATTCGGGGGTCTTAAACGATCACCCCTCCACTTT.

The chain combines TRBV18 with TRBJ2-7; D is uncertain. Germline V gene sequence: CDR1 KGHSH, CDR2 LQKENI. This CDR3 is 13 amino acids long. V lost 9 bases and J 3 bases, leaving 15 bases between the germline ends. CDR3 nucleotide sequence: TGTGCCAGTTCGACTGGTGCCCTCTACGAGCAGTACTTC. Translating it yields CASSTGALYEQYF.

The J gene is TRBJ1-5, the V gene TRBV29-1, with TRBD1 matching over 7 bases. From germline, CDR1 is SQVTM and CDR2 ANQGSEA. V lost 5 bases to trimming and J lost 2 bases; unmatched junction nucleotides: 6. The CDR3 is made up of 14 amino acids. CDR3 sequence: CSVSLDRGNQPQHF. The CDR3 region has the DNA TGCAGCGTTAGCCTTGACAGGGGCAATCAGCCCCAGCATTTT.

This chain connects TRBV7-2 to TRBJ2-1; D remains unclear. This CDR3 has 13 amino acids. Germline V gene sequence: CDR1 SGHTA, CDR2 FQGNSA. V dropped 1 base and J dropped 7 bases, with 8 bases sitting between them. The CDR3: CASSLELYNEQFF. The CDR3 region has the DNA TGTGCCAGCAGCTTAGAACTGTATAATGAGCAGTTCTTC.

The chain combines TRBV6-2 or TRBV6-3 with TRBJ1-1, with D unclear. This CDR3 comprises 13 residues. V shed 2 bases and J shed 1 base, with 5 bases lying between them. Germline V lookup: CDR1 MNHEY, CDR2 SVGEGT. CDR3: CASSYEENTEAFF. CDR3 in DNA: TGTGCCAGCAGTTACGAGGAGAACACTGAAGCTTTCTTT.

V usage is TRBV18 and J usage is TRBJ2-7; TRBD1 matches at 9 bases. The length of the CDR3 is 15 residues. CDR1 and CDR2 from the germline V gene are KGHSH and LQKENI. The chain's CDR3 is CASSTPEDRGSRQYV. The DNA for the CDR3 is TGTGCCAGCTCAACACCGGAGGACAGGGGAAGCCGGCAGTACGTC.

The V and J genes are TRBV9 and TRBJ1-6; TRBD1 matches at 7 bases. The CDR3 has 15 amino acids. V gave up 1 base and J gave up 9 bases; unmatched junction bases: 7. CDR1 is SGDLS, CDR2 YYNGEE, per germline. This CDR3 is CASSVSTGNGSPLHF. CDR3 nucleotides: TGTGCCAGCAGCGTATCGACAGGGAATGGTTCACCCCTCCACTTT.

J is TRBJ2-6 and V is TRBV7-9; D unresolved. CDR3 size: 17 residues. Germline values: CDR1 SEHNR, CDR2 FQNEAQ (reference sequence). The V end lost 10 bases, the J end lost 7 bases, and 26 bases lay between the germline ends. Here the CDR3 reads CATVLANDPLLANVLTF. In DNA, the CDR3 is TGTGCCACCGTATTAGCAAACGATCCTCTCTTAGCCAACGTCCTGACTTTC.

The CDR3 DNA follows: TGTGCCAGTAGTGTGGACAGCCCTGAAGCTTTCTTT. This sequence encodes CASSVDSPEAFF. The rearrangement joins TRBV19 to TRBJ1-1; D may be TRBD1 (6 bases). The CDR3 runs to 12 residues. Germline V lookup: CDR1 LNHDA, CDR2 SQIVND (reference sequence). V shed 5 bases and J shed 6 bases, with 10 bases lying between them.

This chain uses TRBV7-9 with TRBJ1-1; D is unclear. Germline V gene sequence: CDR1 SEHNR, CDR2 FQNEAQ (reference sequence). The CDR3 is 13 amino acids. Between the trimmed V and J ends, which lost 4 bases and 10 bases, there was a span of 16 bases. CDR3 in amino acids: CASSSIRSPGAFF. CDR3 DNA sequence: TGTGCCAGCAGCTCCATTAGGTCACCAGGAGCTTTCTTT. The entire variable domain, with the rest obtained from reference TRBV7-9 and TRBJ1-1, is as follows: DTGVSQNPRHKITKRGQNVTFRCDPISEHNRLYWYRQTLGQGPEFLTYFQNEAQLEKSRLLSDRFSAERPKGSFSTLEIQRTEQGDSAMYLCASSSIRSPGAFFGQGTRLTVV.

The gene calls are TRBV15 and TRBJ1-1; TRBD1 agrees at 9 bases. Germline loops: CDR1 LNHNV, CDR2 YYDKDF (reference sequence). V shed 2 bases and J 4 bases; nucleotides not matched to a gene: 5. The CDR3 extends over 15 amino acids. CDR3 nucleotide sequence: TGTGCCACCAGCAGACACAGGGGGCCGGGCACTGAAGCTTTCTTT. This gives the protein CATSRHRGPGTEAFF.

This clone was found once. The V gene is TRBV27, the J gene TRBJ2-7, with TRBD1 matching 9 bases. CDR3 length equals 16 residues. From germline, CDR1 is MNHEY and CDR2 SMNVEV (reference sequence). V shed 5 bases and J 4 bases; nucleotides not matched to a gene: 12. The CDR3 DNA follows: TGTGCCAGCAGTCCCTTGGCGGGACAGGGTTTATACGAGCAGTACGTC. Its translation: CASSPLAGQGLYEQYV.

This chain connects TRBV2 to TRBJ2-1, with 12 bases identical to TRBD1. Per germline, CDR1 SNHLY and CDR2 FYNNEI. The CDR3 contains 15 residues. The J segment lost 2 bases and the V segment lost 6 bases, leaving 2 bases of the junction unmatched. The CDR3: CASSGTGGTYNEQFF. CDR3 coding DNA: TGTGCCAGCAGCGGGACAGGGGGCACCTACAATGAGCAGTTCTTC.

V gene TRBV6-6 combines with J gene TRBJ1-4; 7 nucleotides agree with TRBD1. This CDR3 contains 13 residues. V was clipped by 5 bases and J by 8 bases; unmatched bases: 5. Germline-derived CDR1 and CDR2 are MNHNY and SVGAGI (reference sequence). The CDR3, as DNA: TGTGCCAGCAGTACTAGGGACAGAGAAAAACTGTTTTTT. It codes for CASSTRDREKLFF.

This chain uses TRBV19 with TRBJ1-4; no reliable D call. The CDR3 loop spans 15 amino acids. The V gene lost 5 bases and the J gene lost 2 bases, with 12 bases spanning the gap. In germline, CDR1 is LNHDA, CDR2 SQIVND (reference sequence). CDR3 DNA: TGTGCCAGTAGTGAGGCCCCGCGGACTAATGAAAAACTGTTTTTT. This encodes CASSEAPRTNEKLFF.